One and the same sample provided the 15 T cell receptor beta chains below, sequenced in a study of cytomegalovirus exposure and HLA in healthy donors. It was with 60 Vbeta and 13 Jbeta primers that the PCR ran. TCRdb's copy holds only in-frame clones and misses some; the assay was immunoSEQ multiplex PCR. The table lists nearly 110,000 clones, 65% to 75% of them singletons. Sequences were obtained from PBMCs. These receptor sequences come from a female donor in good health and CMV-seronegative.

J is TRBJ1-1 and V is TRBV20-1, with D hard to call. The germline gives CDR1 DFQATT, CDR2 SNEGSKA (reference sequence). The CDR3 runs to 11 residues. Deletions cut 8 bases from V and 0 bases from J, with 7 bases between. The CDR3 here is CSTYMNTEAFF. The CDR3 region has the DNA TGCAGTACATACATGAACACTGAAGCTTTCTTT.

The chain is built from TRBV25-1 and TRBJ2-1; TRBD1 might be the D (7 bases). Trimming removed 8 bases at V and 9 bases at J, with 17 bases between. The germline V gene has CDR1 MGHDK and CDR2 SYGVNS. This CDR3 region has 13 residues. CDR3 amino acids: CASRLSRGVEQFF. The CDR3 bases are TGTGCCAGCCGTCTTTCCAGGGGGGTTGAGCAGTTCTTC.

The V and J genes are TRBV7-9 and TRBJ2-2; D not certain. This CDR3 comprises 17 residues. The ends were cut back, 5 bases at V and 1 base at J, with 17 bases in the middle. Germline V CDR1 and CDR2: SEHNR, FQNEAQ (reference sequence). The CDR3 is CASSQPGWVMNTGELFF. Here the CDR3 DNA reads TGTGCCAGCAGCCAACCAGGTTGGGTAATGAACACCGGGGAGCTGTTTTTT. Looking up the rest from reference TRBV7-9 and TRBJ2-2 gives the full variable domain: DTGVSQNPRHKITKRGQNVTFRCDPISEHNRLYWYRQTLGQGPEFLTYFQNEAQLEKSRLLSDRFSAERPKGSFSTLEIQRTEQGDSAMYLCASSQPGWVMNTGELFFGEGSRLTVL.

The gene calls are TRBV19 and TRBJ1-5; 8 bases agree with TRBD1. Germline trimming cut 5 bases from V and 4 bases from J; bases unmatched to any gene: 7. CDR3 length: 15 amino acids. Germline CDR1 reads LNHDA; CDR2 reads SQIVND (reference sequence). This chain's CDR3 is CASSSNRGRNQPQHF. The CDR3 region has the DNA TGTGCCAGTAGTTCTAACAGGGGGAGGAATCAGCCCCAGCATTTT. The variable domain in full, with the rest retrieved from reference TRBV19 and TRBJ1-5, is DGGITQSPKYLFRKEGQNVTLSCEQNLNHDAMYWYRQDPGQGLRLIYYSQIVNDFQKGDIAEGYSVSREKKESFPLTVTSAQKNPTAFYLCASSSNRGRNQPQHFGDGTRLSIL.

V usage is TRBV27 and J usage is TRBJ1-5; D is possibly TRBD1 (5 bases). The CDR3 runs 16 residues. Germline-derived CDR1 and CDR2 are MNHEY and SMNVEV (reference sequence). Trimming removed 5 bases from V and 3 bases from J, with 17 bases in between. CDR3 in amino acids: CASSPGWGEYNQPQHF. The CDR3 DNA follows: TGTGCCAGCAGTCCCGGGTGGGGGGAGTACAATCAGCCCCAGCATTTT.

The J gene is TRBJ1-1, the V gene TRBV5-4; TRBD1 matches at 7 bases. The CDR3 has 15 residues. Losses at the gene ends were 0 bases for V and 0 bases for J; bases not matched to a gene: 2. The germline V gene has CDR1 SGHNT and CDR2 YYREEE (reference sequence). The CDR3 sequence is CASSLGDRLNTEAFF. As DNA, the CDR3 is TGTGCCAGCAGCTTGGGGGACAGACTGAACACTGAAGCTTTCTTT. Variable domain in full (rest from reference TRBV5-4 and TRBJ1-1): ETGVTQSPTHLIKTRGQQVTLRCSSQSGHNTVSWYQQALGQGPQFIFQYYREEENGRGNFPPRFSGLQFPNYSSELNVNALELDDSALYLCASSLGDRLNTEAFFGQGTRLTVV.

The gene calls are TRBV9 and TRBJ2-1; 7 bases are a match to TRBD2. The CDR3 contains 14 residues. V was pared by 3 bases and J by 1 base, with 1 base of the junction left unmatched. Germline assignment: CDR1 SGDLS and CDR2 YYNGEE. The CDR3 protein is CASSDGGSYNEQFF. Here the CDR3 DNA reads TGTGCCAGCAGCGACGGGGGGTCCTACAATGAGCAGTTCTTC. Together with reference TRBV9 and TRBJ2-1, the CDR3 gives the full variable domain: DSGVTQTPKHLITATGQRVTLRCSPRSGDLSVYWYQQSLDQGLQFLIQYYNGEERAKGNILERFSAQQFPDLHSELNLSSLELGDSALYFCASSDGGSYNEQFFGPGTRLTVL.

The CDR3 sequence: CASSLSPSGSPKLNEQFF. CDR3 DNA: TGTGCCAGCAGTTTATCCCCTAGCGGGAGTCCCAAATTAAATGAGCAGTTCTTC. V usage is TRBV27 and J usage is TRBJ2-1; TRBD2 matches 10 bases. The CDR3 loop spans 18 amino acids. Losses at the gene ends were 0 bases for V and 7 bases for J; bases not matched to a gene: 12. Germline CDR1 is MNHEY and CDR2 is SMNVEV (reference sequence).

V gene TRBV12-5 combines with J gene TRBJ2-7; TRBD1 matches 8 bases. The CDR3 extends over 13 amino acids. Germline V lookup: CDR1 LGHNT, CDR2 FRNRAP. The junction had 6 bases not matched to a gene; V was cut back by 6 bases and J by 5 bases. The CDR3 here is CASGRSTGDEQYF. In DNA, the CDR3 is TGTGCTAGTGGCCGATCGACAGGGGACGAGCAGTACTTC.

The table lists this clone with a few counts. CDR3 nucleotide sequence: TGCGCCAGCAGTACTGCACATCGTCAGGGCCCCACAGATACGCAGTATTTT. This sequence encodes CASSTAHRQGPTDTQYF. The chain couples TRBV4-3 to TRBJ2-3; D may be TRBD1 (5 bases). Germline CDR1 reads LGHNA; CDR2 reads YSLEER. V was cut by 6 bases and J by 2 bases, with 21 bases left in between. The CDR3 covers 17 residues.

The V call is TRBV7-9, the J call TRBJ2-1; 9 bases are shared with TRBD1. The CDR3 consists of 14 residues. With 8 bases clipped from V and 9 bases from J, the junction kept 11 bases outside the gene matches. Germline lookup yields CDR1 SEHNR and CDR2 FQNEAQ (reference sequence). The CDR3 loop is CASLGQGFQGEQFF. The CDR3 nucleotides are TGTGCCAGCCTGGGACAGGGCTTTCAAGGTGAGCAGTTCTTC.

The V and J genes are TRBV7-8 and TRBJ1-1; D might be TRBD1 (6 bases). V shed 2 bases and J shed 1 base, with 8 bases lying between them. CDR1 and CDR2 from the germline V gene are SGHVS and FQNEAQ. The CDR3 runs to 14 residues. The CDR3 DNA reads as TGTGCCAGCAGCTTACCGGACAGGAACACTGAAGCTTTCTTT. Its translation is CASSLPDRNTEAFF.

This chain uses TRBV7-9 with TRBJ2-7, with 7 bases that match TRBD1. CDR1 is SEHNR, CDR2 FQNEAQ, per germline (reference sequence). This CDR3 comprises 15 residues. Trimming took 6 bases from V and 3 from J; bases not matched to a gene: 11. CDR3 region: CASSPRTGRGYEQYF. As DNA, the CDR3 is TGTGCCAGCAGTCCCAGGACAGGCAGAGGCTACGAGCAGTACTTC.

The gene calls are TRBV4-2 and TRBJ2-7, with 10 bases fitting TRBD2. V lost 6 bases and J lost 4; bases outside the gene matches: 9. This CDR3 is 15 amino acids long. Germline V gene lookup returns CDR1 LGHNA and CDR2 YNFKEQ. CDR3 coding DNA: TGTGCCAGCAGTCCAAACCTAGCGGGAGAGTACGAGCAGTACTTC. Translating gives CASSPNLAGEYEQYF.

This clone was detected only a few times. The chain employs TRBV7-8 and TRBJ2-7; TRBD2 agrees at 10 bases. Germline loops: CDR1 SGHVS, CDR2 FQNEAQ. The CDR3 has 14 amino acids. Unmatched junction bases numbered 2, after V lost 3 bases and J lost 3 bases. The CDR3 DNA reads TGTGCCAGCAGCTTGCTAGCGGGAGTCTACGAGCAGTACTTC. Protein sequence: CASSLLAGVYEQYF. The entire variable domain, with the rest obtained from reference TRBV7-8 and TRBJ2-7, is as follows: GAGVSQSPRYKVAKRGQDVALRCDPISGHVSLFWYQQALGQGPEFLTYFQNEAQLDKSGLPSDRFFAERPEGSVSTLKIQRTQQEDSAVYLCASSLLAGVYEQYFGPGTRLTVT.